The source of this TCR beta chain is a study of CXCR3-negative and CXCR3-positive naive CD8 T cells. Study information: There were about 150 million TRB reads altogether, and each library had about 1.5 +/- 0.3 million of them.

The CDR3 spans 15 residues. The germline V gene has CDR1 MNHEY and CDR2 SVGAGI. Study findings and constraints: For CXCR3-positive naive cells, TRB CDR3s were more hydrophobic than those of CXCR3-negative naive cells. Similarly elevated diversity marked both naive subsets, with memory CD8+ cells showing far lower diversity. Memory cells diverged, while naive CXCR3-positive and CXCR3-negative cells had similar TRBV-TRBJ usage.

CD45RO-CCR7+CD27+CD95- marked naive CD8+ T cells. Regarding this clonotype: The antigen is unknown.

With UMI labels, 5' RACE was used to prepare the TRB cDNA libraries. TCRdb re-called the 5' RACE reads; one entry per CDR3 protein, DNA not given. The table for this sample gives tens of thousands of distinct CDR3 sequences. The receptor's source is a human donor in good health. Some clones in this sample may be carry-over from other donors' samples. The V gene is TRBV6-5, the J gene TRBJ2-2. Material: naive CXCR3+ CD8+ T cells from blood. Subset meaning: CD45RO-CCR7+CD27+CD95- naive CD8+ T cells expressing CXCR3 (TNR3+). The CDR3: CASSYTGKNTGELFF.